The next 32 T cell receptor beta chains were all read from a single sample in a study of cytomegalovirus exposure and HLA in healthy donors. 13 Jbeta primers and 60 Vbeta primers were used for the PCR. Sequencing was performed with immunoSEQ multiplex PCR; in TCRdb, only in-frame clones are kept and a portion is missing. Here the sample spans 130,000 or so clones, just under 80% being singletons. The specimen was PBMCs. Receptors were obtained from a woman under 30 in good health and CMV-seronegative.

The genes are TRBV6-1 and TRBJ1-4; D unresolved. The V and J ends lost 7 bases and 5 bases respectively, with 14 bases between them. The germline gives CDR1 MNHNS, CDR2 SASEGT. The CDR3 has 14 amino acids. The CDR3 protein is CASTAGSQNEKLFF. DNA for the CDR3: TGTGCCAGCACCGCCGGGAGCCAGAATGAAAAACTGTTTTTT.

The CDR3 DNA sequence: TGTGCCTGGGCAAGCGGAAACACCATATATTTT. Protein: CAWASGNTIYF. This chain links TRBV30 with TRBJ1-3; no firm D call. There are 11 residues in the CDR3. Trimming took 5 bases from V and 4 from J, leaving 6 bases between them. Germline values: CDR1 GTSNPN, CDR2 SVGIG (reference sequence).

The V call is TRBV30, the J call TRBJ2-7, with TRBD2 matching over 9 bases. From germline, CDR1 is GTSNPN and CDR2 SVGIG (reference sequence). CDR3 length: 12 residues. V trimming: 2 bases; J trimming: 4 bases; junction bases outside the gene matches: 0. The CDR3 spells CAWSLAGYEQYF. CDR3 nucleotide sequence: TGTGCCTGGAGTCTAGCGGGATACGAGCAGTACTTC.

This rearrangement joins TRBV5-4 to TRBJ2-1, with 10 bases aligning to TRBD2. The length of the CDR3 is 16 residues. V was pared by 2 bases and J by 2 bases, with 4 bases of the junction left unmatched. Germline-derived CDR1 and CDR2 are SGHNT and YYREEE (reference sequence). The CDR3: CASSLAGGGPYNEQFF. As DNA, the CDR3 is TGTGCCAGCAGCTTAGCGGGAGGGGGGCCCTACAATGAGCAGTTCTTC.

This clone was picked up a small number of times. This chain joins TRBV4-1 and TRBJ2-5; D perhaps matches TRBD1 (5 bases). Germline V gives CDR1 MGHRA, CDR2 YSYEKL. Trimming removed 3 bases from V and 3 bases from J, with 17 bases in between. CDR3 length: 16 residues. CDR3 region: CASSHQAGKLKETQYF. CDR3 DNA sequence: TGCGCCAGCAGCCACCAAGCAGGGAAACTGAAAGAGACCCAGTACTTC.

The chain links TRBV30 to TRBJ1-5, with D possibly TRBD1 on 5 matching bases. Germline V lookup: CDR1 GTSNPN, CDR2 SVGIG (reference sequence). This CDR3 comprises 15 residues. V lost 3 bases and J 0 bases, leaving 12 bases between the germline ends. CDR3 protein: CAWSGGDISNQPQHF. CDR3 coding DNA: TGTGCCTGGAGCGGGGGAGACATTAGCAATCAGCCCCAGCATTTT.

The chain has TRBV9 and TRBJ2-2; 8 nucleotides agree with TRBD2. The CDR3 sequence is 14 residues long. J gave up 5 bases and V 4 bases, and 4 bases lay outside the gene matches. Germline V gene data show CDR1 as SGDLS and CDR2 as YYNGEE. CDR3 in DNA: TGTGCCAGCAGCCAGACGGGGGGGACCGGGGAGCTGTTTTTT. Amino acid sequence: CASSQTGGTGELFF.

The V gene is TRBV7-6, the J gene TRBJ1-1; D is possibly TRBD1 (6 bases). Trimming cost V 4 bases and J 0 bases, with 18 bases left between them. The CDR3 consists of 17 residues. The germline V gene encodes CDR1 SGHVS and CDR2 FNYEAQ. The CDR3 sequence is CASSSRLRQALNTEAFF. CDR3 coding DNA: TGTGCCAGCAGCTCACGGCTACGACAGGCCTTGAACACTGAAGCTTTCTTT. The full variable domain, in which reference TRBV7-6 and TRBJ1-1 provide the parts outside the CDR3, is GAGVSQSPRYKVTKRGQDVALRCDPISGHVSLYWYRQALGQGPEFLTYFNYEAQQDKSGLPNDRFSAERPEGSISTLTIQRTEQRDSAMYRCASSSRLRQALNTEAFFGQGTRLTVV.

The chain employs TRBV19 and TRBJ1-1; D might be TRBD1 (6 bases). This CDR3 comprises 14 residues. V was pared by 5 bases and J by 4 bases, with 14 bases between. Germline lookup yields CDR1 LNHDA and CDR2 SQIVND (reference sequence). The chain's CDR3 is CASSSGGGVTEAFF. CDR3 sequence (DNA): TGTGCCAGTAGTTCTGGAGGGGGGGTCACTGAAGCTTTCTTT.

The rearrangement links TRBV30 to TRBJ1-1, with 7 bases identical to TRBD1. CDR1 GTSNPN and CDR2 SVGIG come from the germline V gene (reference sequence). The CDR3 runs 13 residues. The junction had 11 bases not matched to a gene; V was cut back by 8 bases and J by 5 bases. DNA of the CDR3: TGTGCCGGACAAGGGGGCAGGGGAACTGAAGCTTTCTTT. It yields the protein CAGQGGRGTEAFF.

This chain joins TRBV5-1 and TRBJ2-1, with D possibly TRBD2 on 6 matching bases. CDR1 is SGHRS and CDR2 is YFSETQ in the germline V gene. The V end was cut by 6 bases, the J end by 3 bases, with 10 bases between. The CDR3 consists of 13 residues. In DNA form, the CDR3 reads TGCGCCAGCACGGAGGGAGTCTACAATGAGCAGTTCTTC. It is translated as CASTEGVYNEQFF.

The J gene is TRBJ1-1, the V gene TRBV6-5, with D maybe TRBD1 (5 bases). Germline CDR1 reads MNHEY; CDR2 reads SVGAGI. The CDR3 contains 12 residues. Trimming shortened V by 6 bases and J by 4 bases, and 9 bases separated the two germline ends. The CDR3 DNA follows: TGTGCCAGCAGCTCAGGGCCCACTGAAGCTTTCTTT. It translates to CASSSGPTEAFF.

V is TRBV21-1 and J is TRBJ1-5. TRBV21-1 is given as a pseudogene. CDR3 length equals 16 residues. This CDR3 reads CASSKDSRRDNQPQHF. CDR3 nucleotides: TGTGCCAGCAGCAAGGATAGCAGGAGGGACAATCAGCCCCAGCATTTT.

The chain links TRBV30 to TRBJ1-1, with D perhaps TRBD1 (5 bases). V lost 2 bases and J lost 3, with 16 bases in between. The V gene's germline CDR1 is GTSNPN and CDR2 SVGIG (reference sequence). This CDR3 comprises 15 residues. The CDR3 DNA follows: TGTGCCTGGAGTTCCCCCCGGGGGGGTTACACTGAAGCTTTCTTT. Translated, it gives CAWSSPRGGYTEAFF.

The rearrangement links TRBV29-1 to TRBJ2-1; perhaps TRBD2 as D (5 bases). The V gene lost 2 bases and the J gene lost 8 bases, with 16 bases spanning the gap. There are 14 residues in the CDR3. CDR1 and CDR2 (germline): SQVTM, ANQGSEA. The DNA for the CDR3 is TGCAGCGTTGAACGGTCCGGACTGGGCGATGAGCAGTTCTTC. It is translated as CSVERSGLGDEQFF.

The CDR3 bases are TGTGCCATCAGCGCTGCGGGGGGGCACACTGAAGCTTTCTTT. Amino acids: CAISAAGGHTEAFF. V and J are TRBV10-3 and TRBJ1-1, with a tentative D call TRBD1 (6 bases). Germline V gene sequence: CDR1 ENHRY, CDR2 SYGVKD. The V and J ends lost 6 bases and 3 bases respectively, with 14 bases between them. The CDR3 runs 14 residues.

DNA of the CDR3: TGTGCCAGCTCCTCGACAGTCCCTTCTGGAAACACCATATATTTT. Encoded protein: CASSSTVPSGNTIYF. The V call is TRBV6-5, the J call TRBJ1-3, with a possible D match to TRBD1 (5 bases). The germline V gene encodes CDR1 MNHEY and CDR2 SVGAGI. The CDR3 is 15 residues long. Trimming took off 8 bases at V and 1 base at J, with 15 bases between the two ends.

The chain joins TRBV6-5 to TRBJ1-3; 8 bases are a match to TRBD1. Germline V gives CDR1 MNHEY, CDR2 SVGAGI. V lost 2 bases, J lost 4 bases, and 7 bases stayed unmatched. There are 16 residues in the CDR3. CDR3 region: CASSYAPTGDGNTIYF. The CDR3 nucleotides read TGTGCCAGCAGTTACGCCCCGACAGGGGACGGAAACACCATATATTTT.

This rearrangement joins TRBV27 to TRBJ1-3; possible D gene TRBD1, 5 bases. The CDR3 has 15 amino acids. CDR1 MNHEY and CDR2 SMNVEV come from the germline V gene (reference sequence). V dropped 5 bases and J dropped 4 bases, with 15 bases sitting between them. CDR3 sequence reads: CASSAGRVAGNTIYF. CDR3 coding DNA: TGTGCCAGCAGTGCCGGCAGGGTTGCCGGAAACACCATATATTTT.

V usage is TRBV5-5 and J usage is TRBJ1-3; D uncertain. V was trimmed by 0 bases and J by 0 bases, leaving 7 bases between them. The CDR3 totals 15 residues. Germline-derived CDR1 and CDR2 are SGHKS and YYEKEE (reference sequence). The CDR3 is CASSLGIYSGNTIYF. The CDR3 DNA is TGTGCCAGCAGCTTGGGCATCTACTCTGGAAACACCATATATTTT.

This clone was seen a handful of times. V is TRBV4-2 and J is TRBJ2-7; a weak D match, TRBD2 (6 bases). The V end lost 0 bases, the J end lost 0 bases, and 12 bases lay between the germline ends. This CDR3 has 16 residues. From germline, CDR1 is LGHNA and CDR2 YNFKEQ. The CDR3 here is CASSQEGAGGSYEQYF. CDR3 nucleotides: TGTGCCAGCAGCCAAGAAGGGGCCGGGGGCTCCTACGAGCAGTACTTC.

This clone was counted between two and nine times. The chain has TRBV29-1 and TRBJ2-4; the match to TRBD1 covers 10 bases. Germline V gives CDR1 SQVTM, CDR2 ANQGSEA. The CDR3 is 14 amino acids. V dropped 7 bases and J dropped 1; count of bases not matched to a gene: 4. The CDR3 region has the DNA TGCAGCGCCCGACAGGGGGCGGCCAAAAACATTCAGTACTTC. This translates into CSARQGAAKNIQYF.

The chain carries TRBV27 and TRBJ2-1, with D perhaps TRBD1 (6 bases). Between the trimmed V and J ends, which lost 6 bases and 0 bases, there was a span of 15 bases. Germline V CDR1 and CDR2: MNHEY, SMNVEV (reference sequence). The CDR3 spans 16 residues. CDR3 region: CASSLMGAISYNEQFF. The DNA for the CDR3 is TGTGCCAGCAGCCTTATGGGGGCAATCTCCTACAATGAGCAGTTCTTC.

This chain links TRBV28 with TRBJ1-2, with 8 bases lining up with TRBD1. This CDR3 is 13 amino acids long. CDR1 is MDHEN, CDR2 SYDVKM, per germline. The V segment lost 9 bases and the J segment 3 bases; nucleotides outside the gene matches: 6. Written as DNA, the CDR3 is TGTGCCAGTTTAATGACAGGGGACTATGGCTACACCTTC. This gives the protein CASLMTGDYGYTF.

The chain links TRBV6-5 to TRBJ1-2; D is ambiguous. The CDR3 spans 15 residues. V was shortened by 7 bases and J by 4 bases, with 19 bases between the two germline ends. Germline CDR1 MNHEY, CDR2 SVGAGI. The CDR3 nucleotides are TGTGCCAGCACCCAACCCGGGAGAGGCCGCTATGGCTACACCTTC. Translated: CASTQPGRGRYGYTF.

The chain joins TRBV6-1 to TRBJ1-1; D call uncertain. The CDR3 spans 13 residues. V was clipped by 3 bases and J by 1 base, with 6 bases between them. Germline CDR1 is MNHNS and CDR2 is SASEGT. The CDR3 protein is CASSDMRNTEAFF. The CDR3 region has the DNA TGTGCCAGCAGTGATATGAGGAACACTGAAGCTTTCTTT.

This clone is a singleton in its sample. V and J are TRBV5-1 and TRBJ2-1; possible D gene TRBD2, 6 bases. The length of the CDR3 is 15 residues. V was shortened by 1 base and J by 3 bases, with 11 bases between the two germline ends. CDR1 and CDR2 (germline): SGHRS, YFSETQ. The CDR3 loop is CASSLNGGDYNEQFF. The CDR3, as DNA: TGCGCCAGCAGCTTGAACGGAGGGGACTACAATGAGCAGTTCTTC. Combining the CDR3 with reference TRBV5-1 and TRBJ2-1 gives the whole variable domain KAGVTQTPRYLIKTRGQQVTLSCSPISGHRSVSWYQQTPGQGLQFLFEYFSETQRNKGNFPGRFSGRQFSNSRSEMNVSTLELGDSALYLCASSLNGGDYNEQFFGPGTRLTVL.

In nucleotides, the CDR3 is TGTGCCAGCAGCTTAGCAAGCGGGCTTCCCTACGAGCAGTACTTC. Translated, it gives CASSLASGLPYEQYF. The rearrangement uses TRBV7-2 and TRBJ2-7, with a tentative D call TRBD2 (6 bases). Germline V gene data show CDR1 as SGHTA and CDR2 as FQGNSA. The V gene lost 0 bases and the J gene lost 2 bases, with 11 bases spanning the gap. The CDR3 totals 15 residues.

V and J are TRBV29-1 and TRBJ1-2; 9 nucleotides align to TRBD1. Germline CDR1 SQVTM, CDR2 ANQGSEA. The CDR3 totals 12 residues. The trim removed 4 bases at V and 8 bases at J, leaving 5 bases unmatched. CDR3 DNA sequence: TGCAGCGTTGGGGACAGGGCTAGAGGCTACACCTTC. Translating it yields CSVGDRARGYTF.

V gene TRBV27 combines with J gene TRBJ2-7; 7 nucleotides agree with TRBD1. The V gene end was trimmed by 1 base and the J gene end by 5 bases; junction bases not matched to a gene: 8. Germline CDR1 reads MNHEY; CDR2 reads SMNVEV (reference sequence). The CDR3 spans 15 residues. CDR3 in amino acids: CASSLWGQRGDEQYF. As DNA, the CDR3 is TGTGCCAGCAGTTTATGGGGACAGAGAGGGGACGAGCAGTACTTC.

The chain joins TRBV6-5 to TRBJ2-2; 12 nucleotides line up with TRBD1. Germline V gene sequence: CDR1 MNHEY, CDR2 SVGAGI. This CDR3 spans 16 amino acids. The J segment lost 6 bases and the V segment lost 1 base, leaving 3 bases of the junction unmatched. CDR3 sequence: CASSYLGTGGSGELFF. DNA for the CDR3: TGTGCCAGCAGTTACTTGGGGACAGGGGGCTCCGGGGAGCTGTTTTTT.

This chain uses TRBV7-9 with TRBJ2-5; TRBD2 might be the D (6 bases). This CDR3 spans 12 amino acids. Trimming pared 4 bases from V and 3 bases from J, leaving 6 bases between. Germline V gene data show CDR1 as SEHNR and CDR2 as FQNEAQ (reference sequence). Written as DNA, the CDR3 is TGTGCCAGCAGCTGGGAGGAAGAGACCCAGTACTTC. This codes for CASSWEEETQYF.